This T cell receptor beta chain came from a study of shared clonotypes between healthy human individuals. Produced via immunoSEQ multiplex PCR; TCRdb's table is partial and in-frame only. This sample has about 1 million clones, with roughly 70% found just once. As for this clone: Different DNA sequences within this sample yield the same CDR3.

The CDR3 extends over 17 amino acids. J was trimmed by 5 bases and V by 3 bases; bases with no gene match: 9. Germline values: CDR1 SEHNR, CDR2 FQNEAQ (reference sequence). The rearrangement links TRBV7-9 to TRBJ2-1; 11 bases align to TRBD2. The clonotype comes from a man aged 18 to 29 in good health. What was sequenced was memory CD4+ T cells sorted from blood. Subset meaning: CD45RA-negative fraction. CDR3 region: CASSFSRLAGTHNEQFF. CDR3 DNA sequence: TGTGCCAGCAGCTTTAGTCGACTAGCGGGGACCCACAATGAGCAGTTCTTC.